This T cell receptor (beta chain) emerged from a study of technical replicates of blood from four donors. V gave up 2 bases and J gave up 4 bases; unmatched junction bases: 12. CDR3 length equals 17 residues. Germline CDR1 and CDR2: SGHNT and YYREEE (reference sequence). Profiled with immunoSEQ multiplex PCR; TCRdb holds only in-frame clones, not every one. The table includes over 85,000 clones, 95% to 97% detected once. The J gene is TRBJ2-7, the V gene TRBV5-4, with TRBD2 identical over 10 bases. This clonotype was obtained from a human donor in good health. Sequencing was done on a sample of T cells isolated from PBMCs. The CDR3 region is CASSFEGATSGDYEQYF. The CDR3 DNA is TGTGCCAGCAGCTTCGAGGGGGCTACTAGCGGGGATTACGAGCAGTACTTC.